These 21 T cell receptor beta chains were sequenced from one sample in a study of breast tumors, draining lymph nodes, adjacent tissues. Axillary draining lymph nodes of breast cancer patients supplied the node samples. TCRdb reprocessed the multiplex PCR reads via MiXCR and lists one record per CDR3 protein. The sample includes over 200,000 distinct CDR3 sequences, approximately 29% of them seen just once. Sequenced input: axillary lymph node tissue. Receptor source: a female donor with breast cancer. Some clones in this sample may be carry-over from other donors' samples.

A remark on this clonotype: A much bigger clone sits one base away, suggesting this may be a read error. Lacking the conserved final phenylalanine or tryptophan, this CDR3 likely reflects a read error. The chain links TRBV19 to TRBJ2-7, with D possibly matching TRBD2 (5 bases). In germline, CDR1 is LNHDA, CDR2 SQIVND (reference sequence). The CDR3 length is 13 residues. V was clipped by 1 base and J by 6 bases, with 10 bases between them. Written as DNA, the CDR3 is TGTGCCAGTAGTATAGTACTAGAAGGCGAGCAGTACCTC. This translates into CASSIVLEGEQYL.

This clonotype has at least ten counts. The chain is built from TRBV5-1 and TRBJ2-3; 11 bases align to TRBD2. CDR3 length: 21 amino acids. V lost 0 bases to trimming and J lost 1 base; unmatched junction nucleotides: 16. The germline CDR1 and CDR2 sequences are SGHRS and YFSETQ. The CDR3 here is CASSLVLLAGGPVLGTDTQYF. The CDR3 nucleotides are TGCGCCAGCAGCTTGGTACTGCTAGCGGGAGGCCCAGTTCTCGGCACAGATACGCAGTATTTT.

This clonotype occurred many times. This chain links TRBV6-5 with TRBJ2-7, with D unresolved. Germline assignment: CDR1 MNHEY and CDR2 SVGAGI. V gave up 0 bases and J gave up 6 bases, with 3 bases separating them. This CDR3 contains 11 residues. The CDR3 coding sequence is TGTGCCAGCAGTTACTCGGGCGAGCAGTACTTC. Translation: CASSYSGEQYF.

The chain uses TRBV12-3 or TRBV12-4 and TRBJ2-5; 7 bases match TRBD1. V was clipped by 6 bases and J by 2 bases; unmatched bases: 3. This CDR3 has 13 residues. This CDR3 is CASSWTGQETQYF. In DNA form, the CDR3 reads TGTGCCAGCAGCTGGACAGGTCAAGAGACCCAGTACTTC.

This clonotype showed up many times. J is TRBJ2-1 and V is TRBV10-3; 9 nucleotides line up with TRBD2. There are 14 residues in the CDR3. Germline CDR1 and CDR2: ENHRY and SYGVKD. Unmatched junction bases numbered 4, after V lost 10 bases and J lost 0 bases. The CDR3 is CATQAGGSYNEQFF. The CDR3 coding sequence is TGTGCCACTCAAGCGGGAGGCTCCTACAATGAGCAGTTCTTC.

This clonotype was detected many times. This sequence joins TRBV18 and TRBJ1-3; D ambiguous. The CDR3 is made up of 15 amino acids. The V gene lost 2 bases and the J gene lost 0 bases, with 8 bases spanning the gap. Germline-derived CDR1 and CDR2 are KGHSH and LQKENI. CDR3 residues: CASSPKHYSGNTIYF. CDR3 nucleotides: TGTGCCAGCTCACCAAAGCATTACTCTGGAAACACCATATATTTT. The variable domain in full, completed from reference TRBV18 and TRBJ1-3, reads NAGVMQNPRHLVRRRGQEARLRCSPMKGHSHVYWYRQLPEEGLKFMVYLQKENIIDESGMPKERFSAEFPKEGPSILRIQQVVRGDSAAYFCASSPKHYSGNTIYFGEGSWLTVV.

The V call is TRBV10-1, the J call TRBJ2-7, with unresolved D. V shed 3 bases and J shed 5 bases, with 14 bases lying between them. The CDR3 covers 14 residues. The germline V gene has CDR1 WNHNN and CDR2 SYGVQD (reference sequence). The CDR3 bases are TGCGCCAGCAGTGAAGAGCTAGAGTTCCACGAGCAGTACTTC. Amino acids: CASSEELEFHEQYF.

This clonotype was counted many times. This chain links TRBV6-6 with TRBJ2-2, with TRBD2 identical over 8 bases. Germline V gives CDR1 MNHNY, CDR2 SVGAGI (reference sequence). The V gene end was trimmed by 5 bases and the J gene end by 1 base; junction bases not matched to a gene: 18. The length of the CDR3 is 20 residues. As DNA, the CDR3 is TGTGCCAGCAGTCCACCCCGCGGGTCCAGCGGGAGAGGGAACACCGGGGAGCTGTTTTTT. Translating gives CASSPPRGSSGRGNTGELFF.

This clonotype has a count of ten or more. J is TRBJ2-5 and V is TRBV11-2; D is possibly TRBD1 (5 bases). CDR1 and CDR2 (germline): SGHAT, FQNNGV. The CDR3 runs to 15 residues. V was shortened by 1 base and J by 2 bases, with 11 bases between the two germline ends. The CDR3 sequence is CASSLGGRAQETQYF. CDR3 DNA sequence: TGTGCCAGCAGCTTAGGTGGCAGGGCGCAAGAGACCCAGTACTTC.

This clonotype has ten or more counts. This chain connects TRBV30 to TRBJ1-5; no clear D gene. CDR1 and CDR2 (germline): GTSNPN, SVGIG (reference sequence). The ends were cut back, 0 bases at V and 5 bases at J, with 8 bases in the middle. This CDR3 is built from 13 residues. The CDR3 DNA reads as TGTGCCTGGAGTGTACGTGGGTATCAGCCCCAGCATTTT. Translation: CAWSVRGYQPQHF.

The chain has TRBV29-1 and TRBJ1-2; D is undetermined. Per germline, CDR1 SQVTM and CDR2 ANQGSEA. V was clipped by 4 bases and J by 11 bases, with 14 bases between them. This CDR3 is 11 amino acids long. In DNA form, the CDR3 reads TGCAGCGTTGTTCGGACTAGCGGTTACACCTTC. Amino acid sequence: CSVVRTSGYTF. The entire variable domain, with the rest obtained from reference TRBV29-1 and TRBJ1-2, is as follows: SAVISQKPSRDICQRGTSLTIQCQVDSQVTMMFWYRQQPGQSLTLIATANQGSEATYESGFVIDKFPISRPNLTFSTLTVSNMSPEDSSIYLCSVVRTSGYTFGSGTRLTVV.

In regard to this clonotype: This sequence may be a read error, since a much larger clone differs from it by one base. This rearrangement joins TRBV9 to TRBJ2-4; D ambiguous. Germline lookup yields CDR1 SGDLS and CDR2 YYNGEE. The CDR3 covers 15 residues. DNA of the CDR3: TGTGCCAGCAGCGCCCACACCATAGCCAAAAACATTCCGTACTTC. Its translation: CASSAHTIAKNIPYF.

In this sample, this clonotype turned up many times. The chain carries TRBV2 and TRBJ1-2; D gene uncertain. Trimming cost V 1 base and J 4 bases, with 4 bases left between them. The germline V gene encodes CDR1 SNHLY and CDR2 FYNNEI. This CDR3 comprises 12 residues. The CDR3 reads CASSEGGYGYTF. The CDR3 DNA follows: TGTGCCAGCAGTGAAGGCGGCTATGGCTACACCTTC.

Turning to this clonotype: Since a much larger clone is just one base distant, this may be a read error. The chain combines TRBV27 with TRBJ1-4; tentative D call: TRBD1 (6 bases). The CDR3 length is 15 residues. The germline V gene has CDR1 MNHEY and CDR2 SMNVEV (reference sequence). V lost 9 bases and J 5 bases, leaving 19 bases between the germline ends. CDR3 nucleotides: TGTGCCAGAAGTCCCCGACAGGCACCCAATGAAAAACTGTTTTTT. Translated, it gives CARSPRQAPNEKLFF. The complete variable domain, with remaining parts taken from reference TRBV27 and TRBJ1-4, reads EAQVTQNPRYLITVTGKKLTVTCSQNMNHEYMSWYRQDPGLGLRQIYYSMNVEVTDKGDVPEGYKVSRKEKRNFPLILESPSPNQTSLYFCARSPRQAPNEKLFFGSGTQLSVL.

In its sample, this clonotype was seen once. This clone may be a read error of a much larger clone one base away. This chain connects TRBV6-5 to TRBJ2-5; maybe TRBD2 (5 bases). This CDR3 region has 12 residues. CDR1 is MNHEY, CDR2 SVGAGI, per germline. The CDR3 region has the DNA TGTGCCAGCAGAACCCCAGCGGAGATCCAGTACTTC. This translates into CASRTPAEIQYF.

Notes on this clonotype: A read error may account for a junction end that differs from germline. This CDR3 is CASSLRQGVTEVFF. CDR3 DNA sequence: TGCGCCAGCAGCCTAAGACAGGGAGTCACTGAAGTTTTCTTT. This sequence joins TRBV5-1 and TRBJ1-1; 7 bases are a match to TRBD1. The CDR3 is 14 amino acids. Germline values: CDR1 SGHRS, CDR2 YFSETQ.

This clonotype was counted at least ten times. The genes are TRBV18 and TRBJ1-4, with a possible D match to TRBD1 (6 bases). Trimming took off 2 bases at V and 4 bases at J, with 11 bases between the two ends. Germline CDR1 reads KGHSH; CDR2 reads LQKENI. The CDR3 length is 15 residues. CDR3 sequence (DNA): TGTGCCAGCTCACCATCTAACAGGGATAATGAAAAACTGTTTTTT. This encodes CASSPSNRDNEKLFF. The full variable domain, in which reference TRBV18 and TRBJ1-4 provide the parts outside the CDR3, is NAGVMQNPRHLVRRRGQEARLRCSPMKGHSHVYWYRQLPEEGLKFMVYLQKENIIDESGMPKERFSAEFPKEGPSILRIQQVVRGDSAAYFCASSPSNRDNEKLFFGSGTQLSVL.

This clonotype was recorded at least ten times. The V call is TRBV7-3, the J call TRBJ2-1; 9 bases match TRBD2. This CDR3 has 16 amino acids. The trim removed 6 bases at V and 1 base at J, leaving 7 bases unmatched. The germline V gene has CDR1 SGHTA and CDR2 FQGTGA. The CDR3 DNA reads TGTGCCAGCAGTTTTAGCGGGAGTAGGTCCTACAATGAGCAGTTCTTC. This codes for CASSFSGSRSYNEQFF.

This clonotype was detected ten times or more. V is TRBV6-2 or TRBV6-3 and J is TRBJ2-7, with D possibly TRBD2 on 5 matching bases. Germline CDR1 is MNHEY and CDR2 is SVGEGT. V was cut by 0 bases and J by 4 bases, with 22 bases left in between. The CDR3 spans 18 residues. CDR3 DNA: TGTGCCAGCAGTTACTCGAATTTGAGGGTGACGGGTGAATACGAGCAGTACTTC. Protein sequence: CASSYSNLRVTGEYEQYF.

This clonotype turned up a few times. The V and J genes are TRBV6-4 and TRBJ1-1; D ambiguous. The CDR3 runs to 13 residues. V lost 6 bases, J lost 1 base, and 9 bases lay in between. CDR1 MRHNA and CDR2 SNTAGT come from the germline V gene. CDR3 residues: CASSRRENTEAFF. CDR3 in DNA: TGTGCCAGCAGCCGACGGGAGAACACTGAAGCTTTCTTT.

This clonotype was picked up many times. The rearrangement uses TRBV7-9 and TRBJ2-1; D unclear. The CDR3 contains 13 residues. From germline, CDR1 is SEHNR and CDR2 FQNEAQ (reference sequence). Trimming took off 2 bases at V and 7 bases at J, with 9 bases between the two ends. CDR3 DNA: TGTGCCAGCAGCTTACTTCTAGGTAATGAGCAGTTCTTC. Protein sequence: CASSLLLGNEQFF.